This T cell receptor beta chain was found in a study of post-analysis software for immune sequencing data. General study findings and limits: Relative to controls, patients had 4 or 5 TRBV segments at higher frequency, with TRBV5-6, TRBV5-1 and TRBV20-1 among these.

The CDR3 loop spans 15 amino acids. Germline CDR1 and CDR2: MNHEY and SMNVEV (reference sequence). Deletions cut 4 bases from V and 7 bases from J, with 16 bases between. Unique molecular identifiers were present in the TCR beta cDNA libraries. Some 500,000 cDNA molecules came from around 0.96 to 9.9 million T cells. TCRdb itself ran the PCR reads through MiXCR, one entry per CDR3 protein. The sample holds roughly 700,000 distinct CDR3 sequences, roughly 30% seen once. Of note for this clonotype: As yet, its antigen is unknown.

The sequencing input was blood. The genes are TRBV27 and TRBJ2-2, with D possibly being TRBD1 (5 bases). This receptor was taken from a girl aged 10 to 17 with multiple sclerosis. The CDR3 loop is CASSWSQRGLGELFF. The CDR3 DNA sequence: TGTGCCAGCAGTTGGTCCCAAAGGGGCCTCGGGGAGCTGTTTTTT.